These T cell receptor beta chains were read from a single sample in a study of T-cell reconstitution after alpha-beta-depleted transplantation in children. Each CDR3 protein is one row after TCRdb ran MiXCR on the PCR reads. Of around 270,000 distinct CDR3 sequences listed, less than 9.5% are singletons. The source material was peripheral blood, sampled 360 days after TCRalphabeta/CD19-depleted stem cell transplant. The receptors were sampled from a female patient aged 2-15 years who had a stem cell transplant for Fanconi anemia, so the T cells may come from the graft donor. Each CDR3 is given with its conserved first and last residue. Fields, in order: J gene, clone size, V gene, D gene, CDR3 DNA, CDR3 protein. D genes are given only for firm matches. Size is stated for part of the rows, as once, few or many counts, or as a class when the clone is expanded.

>TRBJ2-2|many|TRBV10-3|.
TGTGCCATCAGTGAGTCGTGGAACACCGGGGAGCTGTTTTTT
CAISESWNTGELFF
>TRBJ1-1|.|TRBV5-1|.
TGCGCCAGCAGCTCGCGGACGGTGGTGAACACTGAAGCTTTCTTT
CASSSRTVVNTEAFF
>TRBJ2-7|many|TRBV5-6|TRBD2
TGTGCCAGCAGCCCACCGGGACTAGCGAGCTACGAGCAGTACTTC
CASSPPGLASYEQYF
>TRBJ2-3|.|TRBV11-2|TRBD1
TGTGCCAGCAGCTTAGAAGTGGACAGGCGAGCAGATACGCAGTATTTT
CASSLEVDRRADTQYF
>TRBJ2-7|.|TRBV19|.
TGTGCCAGTAGTATAGTCGGGGCCACCTACGAGCAGTACTTC
CASSIVGATYEQYF
>TRBJ1-4|many|TRBV5-1|.
TGCGCCAGCAGCTTGAGGGGTTCAGATGAAAAACTGTTTTTT
CASSLRGSDEKLFF
>TRBJ2-7|few|TRBV7-9|.
TGTGCCAGCAGCTTGGTCGGGGCTTACGAGCAGTACTTC
CASSLVGAYEQYF
>TRBJ2-1|.|TRBV9|.
TGTGCCAGCAGCGTATACAGTTACAATGAGCAGTTCTTC
CASSVYSYNEQFF
>TRBJ2-2|many|TRBV4-2|.
TGTGCCAGCAGCCAAACCCCGGTGCACAACACCGGGGAGCTGTTTTTT
CASSQTPVHNTGELFF
>TRBJ2-2|few|TRBV6-2/TRBV6-3|.
TGTGCCAGCAGTTATATTGGGGAGCTGTTTTTT
CASSYIGELFF
>TRBJ2-7|many|TRBV7-9|.
TGTGCCAGCAGCTTAGCCATCACCGGGCAGGGCCACGAGCAGTACTTC
CASSLAITGQGHEQYF
>TRBJ2-1|many|TRBV12-3/TRBV12-4|TRBD1
TGTGCCAGCAGTTTTGGGTTGGGACAGGGCTATATGAATGAGCAGTTCTTC
CASSFGLGQGYMNEQFF
>TRBJ2-2|.|TRBV20-1|TRBD2
TGCAGTGCTAGAGATCCTAGCGGGGGAGCAATCACCGGGGAGCTGTTTTTT
CSARDPSGGAITGELFF
>TRBJ1-3|.|TRBV20-1|.
TGCAGTGCTAGTCCAATTACCTCTGGAAACACCATATATTTT
CSASPITSGNTIYF
>TRBJ2-1|many|TRBV20-1|.
TGCAGTGCGGCAGGGGGGACTGAGCAGTTCTTC
CSAAGGTEQFF
>TRBJ1-2|.|TRBV7-8|TRBD1
TGTGCCAGCAGCTTAGCGGGACAGGGGGCGACTAACTATGGCTACACCTTC
CASSLAGQGATNYGYTF
>TRBJ1-1|few|TRBV11-2|.
TGTGCCAGCAGTAAGACTGGGACTGAAGCTTTCTTT
CASSKTGTEAFF
>TRBJ2-7|few|TRBV6-6|.
TGTGCCAGCAGCTGGGGTGGGTACGAGCAGTACTTC
CASSWGGYEQYF
>TRBJ2-3|many|TRBV12-3/TRBV12-4|.
TGTGCCAGCAGTTTATTGTCGGCGGCAAGCACAGATACGCAGTATTTT
CASSLLSAASTDTQYF
>TRBJ1-1|many|TRBV25-1|TRBD1
TGTGCCAGCAGGGGGGACAGGGGGATGGGCACTGAAGCTTTCTTT
CASRGDRGMGTEAFF
>TRBJ2-1|.|TRBV19|TRBD1
TGTGCCAGTAGTATGAGACAGGGGGCAGGCCTCTACAATGAGCAGTTCTTC
CASSMRQGAGLYNEQFF
>TRBJ2-3|.|TRBV7-8|.
TGTGCCAGCAGCTTAGCTACTAGACTGGTTCAAGATACGCAGTATTTT
CASSLATRLVQDTQYF
>TRBJ2-5|many|TRBV10-3|TRBD2
TGTGCCATCAGTGCCGTGGGGGGGGTCCAAGAGACCCAGTACTTC
CAISAVGGVQETQYF
>TRBJ1-6|few|TRBV20-1|.
TGCAGTGCTAGAGGAATAGGCGATTCACCCCTCCACTTT
CSARGIGDSPLHF
>TRBJ2-7|.|TRBV6-5|TRBD2
TGTGCCAGCGTTACGGGGGGGGCAAAATACGAGCAGTACTTC
CASVTGGAKYEQYF
>TRBJ2-3|many|TRBV29-1|.
TGCAGCGTTCCCGGGACCCCCGACACAGATACGCAGTATTTT
CSVPGTPDTDTQYF
>TRBJ2-3|many|TRBV7-2|TRBD2
TGTGCCAGCAGCACGGGGAGGGGACCCACAGATACGCAGTATTTT
CASSTGRGPTDTQYF
>TRBJ2-3|many|TRBV20-1|.
TGCAGTGCTAGCCGCCTAGCCAACACAGATACGCAGTATTTT
CSASRLANTDTQYF
>TRBJ1-2|few|TRBV7-9|TRBD1
TGTGCCAGCAGCTTGGCCACAGGGGGCGGTTATGGCTACACCTTC
CASSLATGGGYGYTF
>TRBJ1-4|many|TRBV5-1|.
TGCGCCAGCAGCTTAGGGTTACAGAAGGAAAAACTGTTTTTT
CASSLGLQKEKLFF
>TRBJ2-5|.|TRBV5-1|TRBD1
TGCGCCAGCAATCCGGGACAGGGGGGGGAGACCCAGTACTTC
CASNPGQGGETQYF
>TRBJ2-7|many|TRBV20-1|.
TGCAGTGCCCGAACGTACAGCTCCTACGAGCAGTACTTC
CSARTYSSYEQYF
>TRBJ2-1|many|TRBV20-1|TRBD2
TGCAGTGCTCGCGGGGGGCCCTCGGAGGAGCAGTTCTTC
CSARGGPSEEQFF
>TRBJ2-5|few|TRBV9|.
TGTGCCAGCAGCGTAGCTGGTATGGAGACCCAGTACTTC
CASSVAGMETQYF
>TRBJ1-3|few|TRBV9|TRBD1
TGTGCCAGCAGCATCCATCGGGGACAGGACTCTGGAAACACCATATATTTT
CASSIHRGQDSGNTIYF
>TRBJ2-7|many|TRBV11-2|TRBD2
TGTGCCAGCAGCTTAGACGGGGGGTCGGGCTACGAGCAGTACTTC
CASSLDGGSGYEQYF
>TRBJ1-5|.|TRBV7-8|TRBD1
TGTGCCAGCAGCTCACAGGGGGTCCTTAACGCAATCAAGCATTTT
CASSSQGVLNAIKHF
>TRBJ2-1|few|TRBV19|.
TGTGCCAGTAGCCGATTCTCAGGTACTGAGCAGTTCTTC
CASSRFSGTEQFF
>TRBJ2-3|many|TRBV12-3/TRBV12-4|.
TGTGCCAGCAGTTTTTTGGACCAATACACAGATACGCAGTATTTT
CASSFLDQYTDTQYF
>TRBJ2-3|few|TRBV28|TRBD1
TGTGCCAGCAGTTCTTATCGGGACAGGACCCCAGATACGCAGTATTTT
CASSSYRDRTPDTQYF
>TRBJ1-1|few|TRBV9|.
TGTGCCAGCAGCGCCCCCGGGACACGTTTGAACACTGAAGCTTTCTTT
CASSAPGTRLNTEAFF
>TRBJ2-7|few|TRBV18|.
TGTGCCAGCTCACCCGAGACCTTCTACGAGCAGTACTTC
CASSPETFYEQYF
>TRBJ1-2|.|TRBV12-3/TRBV12-4|.
TGTGCCAGCAGTAAAGACGGGAGAACTAACTATGGCTACACCTTC
CASSKDGRTNYGYTF
>TRBJ2-7|many|TRBV28|TRBD1
TGTGCCAGCAACAAGGGGACAGGAACCTCCTACGGAAAGTACTTC
CASNKGTGTSYGKYF
>TRBJ1-2|many|TRBV20-1|.
TGCAGTGCTAGAGAGTCTACAGACGATGGCTACACCTTC
CSARESTDDGYTF
>TRBJ2-5|.|TRBV7-9|.
TGTGCCAGCAGCTTAAAAACGAACCAAGAGACCCAGTACTTC
CASSLKTNQETQYF
>TRBJ2-7|many|TRBV28|.
TGTGCCAGCAGTTTAGTCGCCTACGAGCAGTACTTC
CASSLVAYEQYF
>TRBJ1-1|many|TRBV6-1|.
TGTGCCAGCAGTGAACATACCAAGAACACTGAAGCTTTCTTT
CASSEHTKNTEAFF